This TCR beta chain comes out of a study of cytomegalovirus exposure and HLA in healthy donors. As for the study in general: About 82 million unique TCRs from HLA-typed donors were held in an early release of data.

The CDR3 has 13 amino acids. Germline V CDR1 and CDR2: ENHRY, SYGVKD. V dropped 10 bases and J dropped 0 bases, with 12 bases sitting between them. General study results and limits: Some highly shared sequence variants likely arose as a pipeline artifact. Despite most TCR sequences being rare, some public TCRs occurred in many donors. Being indistinguishable, some V segments were excluded, TRBV6-2 and TRBV6-3 among them.

Primers for the PCR totalled 60 Vbeta and 13 Jbeta. Assay used: immunoSEQ multiplex PCR; TCRdb lists only in-frame clones, some missing. The sample has about 160,000 clones, roughly 80% seen once; the top ten hold 4% to 5.5%. Notes on this clone: What it recognizes is unknown.

The source material was PBMCs. The chain links TRBV10-3 to TRBJ1-1; the D is unclear. The sequence was collected from a man aged 25-45 years in good health and CMV-seronegative. The CDR3 reads CATIGLLNTEAFF. CDR3 coding DNA: TGTGCCACGATAGGACTGCTGAACACTGAAGCTTTCTTT.